The clone carrying this T cell receptor beta chain was counted between two and nine times. The antigen is unknown. Primers: 60 Vbeta forward and 13 Jbeta reverse. Measured with immunoSEQ multiplex PCR; TCRdb has only the in-frame clones, and not every one. The sample has more than 200,000 clones; about 70% are singletons. The sample comes from a study of cytomegalovirus exposure and HLA in healthy donors. Study-wide findings and caveats: A missense variant in DCLRE1C was later tied to TCR beta V- and J-gene trimming. Three of the chains that were CMV-associated were confirmed in vitro to be specific for CMV antigens.

The receptor comes from a man aged 35 to 55 in good health and CMV-seropositive. The sample was PBMCs.

CDR3 residues: CASSQGPRVGNEQFF. Written as DNA, the CDR3 is TGCGCCAGCAGCCAAGGTCCTCGGGTTGGCAATGAGCAGTTCTTC. The chain combines TRBV4-1 with TRBJ2-1; D is uncertain. The germline V gene encodes CDR1 MGHRA and CDR2 YSYEKL. This CDR3 contains 15 residues. V lost 1 base, J lost 6 bases, and 13 bases lay in between.